This TCR beta chain was observed in a study of shared clonotypes between healthy human individuals. The donors were all Caucasian adults (living in Nashville, Tennessee). Trimming took 5 bases from V and 5 from J; bases not matched to a gene: 10. The CDR3 is 15 amino acids. Per the germline V gene, CDR1 is MNHNY and CDR2 is SVGAGI (reference sequence). The authors split each subset's genomic DNA evenly across several immunoSEQ plates. The data were produced by immunoSEQ multiplex PCR, yet TCRdb's version contains in-frame clones alone and is incomplete. This table has hundreds of thousands of clones, roughly three quarters appearing once.

What was sequenced was PBMCs. This receptor was obtained from a woman between 40 and 55 years old in good health. Some clones in this sample may be carry-over from other donors' samples. This sequence joins TRBV6-6 and TRBJ2-7, with 9 bases fitting TRBD1. This CDR3 reads CASSQPGQGINEQYF. CDR3 coding DNA: TGTGCCAGCAGTCAGCCGGGACAGGGTATCAACGAGCAGTACTTC.